This paragraph covers one T cell receptor (beta chain) sequence. The germline V and J ends were trimmed by 0 bases and 2 bases, with 14 bases remaining between them. The germline gives CDR1 SGHRS, CDR2 YFSETQ. CDR3 length equals 17 residues. Sequencing used immunoSEQ multiplex PCR; TCRdb keeps in-frame clones, though not all of them. The repertoire consists of approximately 210,000 clones, with 91% occurring once and the leading ten covering around 1.9%. This sample is drawn from a study of control samples from healthy donors and cancer patients. The sample taken for sequencing was blood. This chain links TRBV5-1 with TRBJ2-2; perhaps TRBD2 as D (5 bases). The receptor's source is a man aged 30 to 45 in good health. The CDR3 DNA reads as TGCGCCAGCAGCTTGGTGGCGGGCTGGGGAAACACCGGGGAGCTGTTTTTT. This codes for CASSLVAGWGNTGELFF.